The 23 T cell receptor beta chains in this list originate from one sample, sequenced in a study of tumor-infiltrating lymphocytes in primary liver carcinoma. Production of TCR beta cDNA used approximately 0.55 ug total RNA together with a constant-region primer. Three nested multiplex PCR rounds, a slightly modified ARM-PCR, produced the libraries for TCR beta. In the first two PCR rounds, TRBV1-TRBV30 forward primers were paired with a C-beta reverse primer, and each round lasted about 10 cycles. TCRdb recomputed calls from the multiplex PCR reads with MiXCR, one row per CDR3 protein. This table has 300,000 to 350,000 distinct CDR3 sequences, less than 75% appearing once. Both blood RNA, taken from unsorted whole blood, and germline DNA were extracted. Sequencing was carried out using peripheral blood. These receptors all stem from a man in his forties with primary liver carcinoma and hepatitis B virus infection.

Many counts were recorded for this clonotype. The rearrangement joins TRBV12-5 to TRBJ2-1, with a possible D match to TRBD1 (5 bases). Trimming stripped 7 bases from V and 5 bases from J, with 15 bases between. The CDR3 runs to 14 residues. The germline V gene encodes CDR1 LGHNT and CDR2 FRNRAP. CDR3 amino acids: CASALDKIDNEQFF. The CDR3 DNA reads as TGTGCTAGTGCCCTGGACAAGATCGACAATGAGCAGTTCTTC.

This clonotype was seen many times. V gene TRBV6-2 or TRBV6-3 combines with J gene TRBJ1-1; the D gene is possibly TRBD1 (5 bases). The V end lost 8 bases, the J end lost 0 bases, and 7 bases lay between the germline ends. The CDR3 loop spans 12 amino acids. Germline V gives CDR1 MNHEY, CDR2 SVGEGT. The CDR3 DNA reads as TGTGCCAGCGCGACAGTGAACACTGAAGCTTTCTTT. It encodes CASATVNTEAFF.

V usage is TRBV11-1 and J usage is TRBJ2-5, with unresolved D. Germline V CDR1 and CDR2: SGHAT, FQDESV (reference sequence). V shed 8 bases and J shed 5 bases, with 15 bases lying between them. This CDR3 contains 13 residues. The CDR3 sequence is CASWAPREETQYF. Here the CDR3 DNA reads TGTGCCAGCTGGGCCCCCCGAGAGGAGACCCAGTACTTC. Full variable domain (missing parts from reference TRBV11-1 and TRBJ2-5): EAEVAQSPRYKITEKSQAVAFWCDPISGHATLYWYRQILGQGPELLVQFQDESVVDDSQLPKDRFSAERLKGVDSTLKIQPAELGDSAMYLCASWAPREETQYFGPGTRLLVL.

The count of this clonotype is one. The junction shows a germline mismatch at one end, possibly a read error. The V call is TRBV11-3, the J call TRBJ2-7, with TRBD2 matching over 10 bases. In germline, CDR1 is SGHNT, CDR2 YENEEA. The CDR3 contains 14 residues. The CDR3: CASSSLAGENEQYF. The CDR3 DNA reads TGTGCTAGCAGCTCCCTAGCGGGAGAAAATGAGCAGTACTTC. Complete variable domain (other parts from reference TRBV11-3 and TRBJ2-7): EAGVVQSPRYKIIEKKQPVAFWCNPISGHNTLYWYLQNLGQGPELLIRYENEEAVDDSQLPKDRFSAERLKGVDSTLKIQPAELGDSAVYLCASSSLAGENEQYFGPGTRLTVT.

This clonotype was picked up many times. V and J are TRBV6-6 and TRBJ1-4; 8 nucleotides agree with TRBD1. V lost 5 bases to trimming and J lost 13 bases; unmatched junction nucleotides: 15. This CDR3 spans 15 amino acids. The germline V gene encodes CDR1 MNHNY and CDR2 SVGAGI (reference sequence). Here the CDR3 reads CASSKGQVELGALFF. CDR3 sequence (DNA): TGTGCCAGCAGTAAGGGACAGGTCGAGTTAGGGGCACTGTTTTTT.

Remarks on this clonotype: Sequence at one end of the junction differs from germline and may be a read error. This chain links TRBV4-1 with TRBJ1-2, with TRBD1 matching over 8 bases. The germline gives CDR1 MGHRA, CDR2 YSYEKL. The CDR3 has 14 residues. The CDR3 reads CANSQGDRNYSYTF. Here the CDR3 DNA reads TGCGCCAACAGCCAAGGGGACAGGAACTATAGCTACACCTTC.

With respect to this clonotype: One end of the junction is discordant with germline, which a read error may explain. This chain joins TRBV11-2 and TRBJ2-5, with D unresolved. The CDR3 extends over 14 amino acids. The V gene's germline CDR1 is SGHAT and CDR2 FQNNGV. The CDR3 DNA is TGTGCCAGAAGCTTTGGTCTGGAGAAAGAGACCCAGTACTTC. It is translated as CARSFGLEKETQYF.

This clonotype was seen a handful of times. This chain joins TRBV5-1 and TRBJ2-7, with D possibly being TRBD2 (6 bases). Looked up from germline, CDR1 is SGHRS and CDR2 is YFSETQ. The V gene lost 0 bases and the J gene lost 3 bases, with 10 bases spanning the gap. The CDR3 consists of 14 residues. The CDR3 loop reads CASSLDGRGYEQYF. The CDR3, as DNA: TGCGCCAGCAGCTTGGACGGGAGAGGCTACGAGCAGTACTTC.

Concerning this clonotype: This may stem from a read error, because a much larger clone lies one nucleotide away. The rearrangement uses TRBV30 and TRBJ2-2; 10 bases fit TRBD2. V shed 5 bases, J shed 8 bases, and the junction held 11 bases outside the gene matches. The CDR3 totals 15 residues. Per the germline V gene, CDR1 is GTSNPN and CDR2 is SVGIG (reference sequence). The CDR3, as DNA: TGTGCCTGGTGTTCCGGGTCTAGCGGGAGAGGGGAGCTGTTTTTT. It translates to CAWCSGSSGRGELFF. The full variable domain, with the rest looked up from reference TRBV30 and TRBJ2-2, is SQTIHQWPATLVQPVGSPLSLECTVEGTSNPNLYWYRQAAGRGLQLLFYSVGIGQISSEVPQNLSASRPQDRQFILSSKKLLLSDSGFYLCAWCSGSSGRGELFFGEGSRLTVL.

This clonotype was detected only a few times. The germline gene is not matched at one end of the junction; a read error may be the cause. The chain recombines TRBV10-1 with TRBJ2-3; D unclear. Germline CDR1 and CDR2: WNHNN and SYGVQD (reference sequence). This CDR3 region has 15 residues. The CDR3 sequence is CASSDECKQHDTQYF. The CDR3 DNA follows: TGCGCCAGTAGTGACGAGTGTAAACAACACGATACGCAGTATTTT.

Comment on this clonotype: One base away lies a much larger clone, so this may be a sequencing read error. This chain connects TRBV29-1 to TRBJ2-3, with D tentatively TRBD1 (5 bases). The V gene's germline CDR1 is SQVTM and CDR2 ANQGSEA. This CDR3 has 13 amino acids. The CDR3, as DNA: TGCAGCGTTGTTCACAGGTCCACAGATATGCAGTATTTT. Translating it yields CSVVHRSTDMQYF.

This clonotype was detected only a few times. The chain recombines TRBV5-4 with TRBJ2-3, with D unresolved. The CDR3 consists of 15 residues. V lost 5 bases, J lost 3 bases, and 16 bases lay in between. In germline, CDR1 is SGHNT, CDR2 YYREEE (reference sequence). CDR3 sequence reads: CASRRNQDATDTQYF. The CDR3 coding sequence is TGTGCCAGCAGAAGGAATCAAGACGCGACAGATACGCAGTATTTT.

As regards this clonotype: Possible read error: a much larger clone is one base away. V is TRBV6-2 or TRBV6-3 and J is TRBJ2-1, with D tentatively TRBD1 (5 bases). Germline loops: CDR1 MNHEY, CDR2 SVGEGT. The CDR3 loop spans 12 amino acids. V lost 5 bases to trimming and J lost 15 bases, with 17 bases between them. CDR3 in amino acids: CASSLGPLRRFF. In DNA, the CDR3 is TGTGCCAGCAGTCTGGGGCCTCTGCGGCGGTTCTTC.

In its sample, this clonotype was seen once. A single base separates this from a much larger clone, so it may be a read error. The chain has TRBV29-1 and TRBJ2-2; TRBD2 aligns across 12 bases. Germline values: CDR1 SQVTM, CDR2 ANQGSEA. The CDR3 is 16 amino acids. V lost 8 bases, J lost 5 bases, and 12 bases stayed unmatched. DNA of the CDR3: TGCAGCTTTGCAGGGGGACTAGCGGGCAGTACCGGGGAGCTGTTTTTT. It specifies CSFAGGLAGSTGELFF.

CDR3 coding DNA: TGTGCCAGCAGTTTACAGGGTTTTGGAGAGACCCAGTACTTC. This gives the protein CASSLQGFGETQYF. The chain carries TRBV28 and TRBJ2-5, with D possibly being TRBD1 (5 bases). The V gene lost 2 bases and the J gene lost 4 bases, with 11 bases spanning the gap. Germline loops: CDR1 MDHEN, CDR2 SYDVKM. The CDR3 spans 14 residues.

Ten or more counts support this clonotype. A read error is possible here, since a much larger clone lies one base away. The rearrangement links TRBV11-2 to TRBJ1-1, with D maybe TRBD1 (6 bases). CDR1 and CDR2 from the germline V gene are SGHAT and FQNNGV. The length of the CDR3 is 14 residues. The chain's CDR3 is CASNLQGGKSEAFF. CDR3 DNA sequence: TGTGCCAGCAACTTACAAGGGGGTAAATCTGAAGCTTTCTTT. Variable domain in full (rest from reference TRBV11-2 and TRBJ1-1): EAGVAQSPRYKIIEKRQSVAFWCNPISGHATLYWYQQILGQGPKLLIQFQNNGVVDDSQLPKDRFSAERLKGVDSTLKIQPAKLEDSAVYLCASNLQGGKSEAFFGQGTRLTVV.

The chain links TRBV11-2 to TRBJ2-5; tentative D call: TRBD2 (5 bases). V was cut by 6 bases and J by 9 bases, with 14 bases left in between. Germline V gives CDR1 SGHAT, CDR2 FQNNGV. The CDR3 covers 12 residues. CDR3 bases: TGTGCCAGCAGTCTAGAGGGTGTGGCCCAGTACTTC. Its translation: CASSLEGVAQYF.

The table lists this clonotype with a few counts. Its ends do not fully match the called genes, so a read error is possible. CDR3 bases: TGTACCAGCAGCTTATTGGCGGACACTGGGGAGCTGTTTTTT. Its protein product is CTSSLLADTGELFF. V and J are TRBV11-3 and TRBJ2-2; perhaps TRBD1 as D (5 bases). Germline CDR1 reads SGHNT; CDR2 reads YENEEA. The CDR3 covers 14 residues.

As regards this clonotype: A much more abundant neighbour one base away suggests this may be a read error. The chain employs TRBV6-2 or TRBV6-3 and TRBJ2-2; D unclear. Germline lookup yields CDR1 MNHEY and CDR2 SVGEGT. V was shortened by 7 bases and J by 8 bases, with 8 bases between the two germline ends. The CDR3 has 11 residues. In DNA, the CDR3 is TGTGCCAGCACCAAAGGGGGGGAGCTGTTTTTT. Amino acid sequence: CASTKGGELFF.

This clonotype was detected a few times. The chain combines TRBV25-1 with TRBJ2-7; 7 nucleotides line up with TRBD1. This CDR3 is built from 13 residues. Losses at the gene ends were 7 bases for V and 3 bases for J; bases not matched to a gene: 6. The germline V gene encodes CDR1 MGHDK and CDR2 SYGVNS. CDR3 residues: CASKGGGYYEQYF. DNA for the CDR3: TGTGCCAGCAAAGGGGGCGGTTACTACGAGCAGTACTTC.

About this clonotype itself: The junction departs from the called germline gene at one end, perhaps through a read error. The chain combines TRBV28 with TRBJ2-7, with D tentatively TRBD2 (5 bases). This CDR3 region has 15 residues. The germline CDR1 and CDR2 sequences are MDHEN and SYDVKM. As DNA, the CDR3 is TGTGCCAGCAGTTACCCGGTTAGCTGGAGGTACGAACAGTACTTC. Its translation is CASSYPVSWRYEQYF.

A note on this clonotype: Compared with germline, one end of the junction differs, possibly owing to a read error. The chain combines TRBV6-1 with TRBJ2-1; D is unresolved. The germline gives CDR1 MNHNS, CDR2 SASEGT. CDR3 size: 14 residues. CDR3 protein: CDSVSAEHPYEQFF. The CDR3 DNA reads as TGTGACAGCGTCTCCGCGGAACACCCCTATGAGCAGTTCTTC.

In the case of this clonotype: With a much larger clone just one base away, this may be a read error. This chain connects TRBV6-5 to TRBJ2-7; 7 bases align to TRBD1. CDR1 is MNHEY, CDR2 SVGAGI, per germline. There are 16 residues in the CDR3. This CDR3 is CASSHPSGTVSCEQYF. The CDR3 DNA is TGTGCCAGCAGTCATCCTTCCGGGACAGTCTCCTGCGAGCAGTACTTC.